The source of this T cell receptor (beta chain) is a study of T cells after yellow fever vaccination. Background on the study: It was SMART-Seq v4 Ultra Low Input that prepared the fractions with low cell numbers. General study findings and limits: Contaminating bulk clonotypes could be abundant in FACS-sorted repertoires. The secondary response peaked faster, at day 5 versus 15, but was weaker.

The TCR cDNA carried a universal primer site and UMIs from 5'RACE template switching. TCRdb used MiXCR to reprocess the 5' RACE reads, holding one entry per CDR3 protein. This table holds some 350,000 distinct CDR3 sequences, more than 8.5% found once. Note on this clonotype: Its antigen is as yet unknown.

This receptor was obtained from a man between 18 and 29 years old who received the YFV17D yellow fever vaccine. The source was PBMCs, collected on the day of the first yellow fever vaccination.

The CDR3 sequence is CASSPGANTGELFF. The CDR3, as DNA: TGTGCCAGCAGCCCGGGGGCGAACACCGGGGAGCTGTTTTTT. The chain is built from TRBV11-3 and TRBJ2-2; D may be TRBD2 (6 bases). The CDR3 sequence is 14 residues long. V lost 5 bases and J lost 0, with 7 bases in between. Germline V gene sequence: CDR1 SGHNT, CDR2 YENEEA.